The clone carrying this TCR beta chain was observed a handful of times. The source of the sample is a study of cytotoxic CD8 clonotypes in ibrutinib-treated CLL. Using immunoSEQ multiplex PCR, the repertoire was profiled, and TCRdb retains in-frame clones only, with some absent. The data contain around 310,000 clones, around four fifths of them singletons. TCR beta libraries used approximately 2.2 micrograms of DNA from cryopreserved PBMCs. V lost 2 bases and J 5 bases, leaving 21 bases between the germline ends. The germline CDR1 and CDR2 sequences are GTSNPN and SVGIG (reference sequence). CDR3 length equals 16 residues.

The sample consisted of PBMCs, taken before ibrutinib treatment. The gene calls are TRBV30 and TRBJ1-1; D uncertain. The sequence was obtained from a human donor with chronic lymphocytic leukemia. This CDR3 reads CAWSIWTRIGETEAFF. CDR3 coding DNA: TGTGCCTGGAGTATCTGGACGCGAATCGGGGAAACTGAAGCTTTCTTT. The full variable domain, completed using reference TRBV30 and TRBJ1-1, is SQTIHQWPATLVQPVGSPLSLECTVEGTSNPNLYWYRQAAGRGLQLLFYSVGIGQISSEVPQNLSASRPQDRQFILSSKKLLLSDSGFYLCAWSIWTRIGETEAFFGQGTRLTVV.